The sequence of this T cell receptor beta chain was determined in a study of blood T cell repertoires in COVID-19. The ends were cut back, 7 bases at V and 0 bases at J, with 12 bases in the middle. CDR3 length: 13 residues. The V gene's germline CDR1 is SQVTM and CDR2 ANQGSEA. Method: immunoSEQ multiplex PCR; TCRdb's copy keeps in-frame clones and lacks some. Among around 280,000 clones listed, roughly 86% were seen once. The J gene is TRBJ1-1, the V gene TRBV29-1; D might be TRBD1 (5 bases). The origin of this receptor is a woman in her 30s who had recovered from COVID-19. Material: peripheral blood. CDR3 protein: CSGGELLNTEAFF. CDR3 bases: TGCAGCGGGGGGGAGCTGCTGAACACTGAAGCTTTCTTT.